This entry is about one TCR beta chain. Its antigen is undetermined. Germline values: CDR1 SEHNR, CDR2 FQNEAQ (reference sequence). The CDR3 is 15 residues long. After removal of 5 bases from V and 3 bases from J, the junction contained 9 bases not matched to a gene. This entry belongs to a study of cytomegalovirus exposure and HLA in healthy donors. Study-wide points: The study listed about 150 cytomegalovirus-associated TCR beta chains. Earlier analysis found most TCR beta V segments productive about 90% or about 30% of the time. Most observed TCR sequences were rare, whereas some public TCRs were detected in many donors.

PCR was performed using 60 Vbeta and 13 Jbeta primers. Clones were sequenced by immunoSEQ multiplex PCR, and TCRdb holds only the in-frame ones, with some missing. Of about 180,000 clones in the sample, roughly 80% were seen once. The chain carries TRBV7-9 and TRBJ2-7, with 8 bases that match TRBD1. This receptor was obtained from a man aged 35 to 55 in good health and CMV-seronegative. Material: PBMCs. The DNA for the CDR3 is TGTGCCAGCAGCATGAGATCAGGGGGCCTCTACGAGCAGTACTTC. Translating gives CASSMRSGGLYEQYF.